This passage covers 20 T cell receptor beta chains from one sample sequenced in a study of T-cell reconstitution after alpha-beta-depleted transplantation in children. Study-level points and caveats: From newly produced T cells came most of the T-cell counts and diversity one year after transplant.

The antigens these receptors bind are not known. Unique molecular identifiers were used in preparing the TCRbeta library. MiXCR, applied by TCRdb to the PCR reads, yields one record per CDR3 protein. The data contain about 300,000 distinct CDR3 sequences, just over 7.5% of them singletons. The source material was peripheral blood, sampled 360 days after TCRalphabeta/CD19-depleted stem cell transplant. Receptors originate from a female patient aged 2-15 years who had a stem cell transplant for Fanconi anemia, so the T cells may come from the graft donor.

The CDR3 region is CASTRTGVNTGELFF. DNA of the CDR3: TGTGCCAGCACCCGGACAGGGGTAAACACCGGGGAGCTGTTTTTT. This sequence joins TRBV27 and TRBJ2-2; 9 positions agree with TRBD1. The length of the CDR3 is 15 residues. Germline values: CDR1 MNHEY, CDR2 SMNVEV (reference sequence). Germline trimming cut 7 bases from V and 2 bases from J; bases unmatched to any gene: 5.

The chain couples TRBV5-1 to TRBJ1-3, with 8 positions matching TRBD1. CDR1 and CDR2 (germline): SGHRS, YFSETQ. This CDR3 region has 14 residues. V was pared by 4 bases and J by 3 bases, with 3 bases of the junction left unmatched. DNA of the CDR3: TGCGCCAGCAGCCTAGGACAGGGTGGAAACACCATATATTTT. The encoded protein is CASSLGQGGNTIYF.

This chain connects TRBV7-8 to TRBJ1-5; D is uncertain. Germline V CDR1 and CDR2: SGHVS, FQNEAQ. The CDR3 runs 15 residues. V lost 1 base and J lost 0, with 7 bases in between. The CDR3 reads CASSLGAHSNQPQHF. The CDR3 bases are TGTGCCAGCAGCTTAGGGGCCCATAGCAATCAGCCCCAGCATTTT.

This clonotype was seen only once. The rearrangement links TRBV10-2 to TRBJ2-2; the D gene could be TRBD1 or TRBD2 (6 bases each). V was clipped by 3 bases and J by 8 bases, with 10 bases between them. The CDR3 is 13 residues long. The V gene's germline CDR1 is WSHSY and CDR2 SAAADI. The CDR3 here is CASSDGGPGELFF. For the CDR3, the DNA is TGCGCCAGCAGTGATGGGGGGCCGGGGGAGCTGTTTTTT.

This clonotype showed up many times. V usage is TRBV5-1 and J usage is TRBJ2-3; D is possibly TRBD1 (6 bases). V lost 0 bases, J lost 0 bases, and 11 bases lay in between. The germline V gene encodes CDR1 SGHRS and CDR2 YFSETQ. The CDR3 has 16 residues. The DNA of the CDR3 is TGCGCCAGCAGCTTGGGGGACAAAACTAGCACAGATACGCAGTATTTT. Translated: CASSLGDKTSTDTQYF.

This clonotype was recorded at least ten times. The chain has TRBV15 and TRBJ2-5, with D perhaps matching TRBD1 or TRBD2 (5 bases each). Trimming cost V 1 base and J 4 bases, with 13 bases left between them. The CDR3 consists of 15 residues. Looked up from germline, CDR1 is LNHNV and CDR2 is YYDKDF (reference sequence). CDR3 protein: CATSRAGNGGETQYF. CDR3 nucleotide sequence: TGTGCCACCAGCAGAGCGGGGAATGGGGGAGAGACCCAGTACTTC.

This clonotype was seen at least ten times. V is TRBV20-1 and J is TRBJ1-1, with 7 positions matching TRBD1. Unmatched junction bases numbered 5, after V lost 1 base and J lost 3 bases. The CDR3 runs to 14 residues. Germline V gene lookup returns CDR1 DFQATT and CDR2 SNEGSKA (reference sequence). The CDR3 DNA sequence: TGCAGTGCTAGAGTCCAGACAGGGTACACTGAAGCTTTCTTT. Its protein is CSARVQTGYTEAFF.

This clonotype has a count of ten or more. This sequence joins TRBV12-3 or TRBV12-4 and TRBJ1-1, with D possibly matching TRBD1 (5 bases). The V and J ends lost 3 bases and 5 bases respectively, with 13 bases between them. This CDR3 spans 14 amino acids. The CDR3 loop is CASSLGTTATEAFF. The CDR3 coding sequence is TGTGCCAGCAGTTTGGGGACGACGGCTACTGAAGCTTTCTTT.

This clonotype was detected many times. The chain carries TRBV5-1 and TRBJ2-7; D unclear. Per the germline V gene, CDR1 is SGHRS and CDR2 is YFSETQ. This CDR3 region has 13 residues. Trimming pared 3 bases from V and 2 bases from J, leaving 9 bases between. CDR3: CASSSTPPYEQYF. The CDR3 DNA reads TGCGCCAGCAGCTCGACTCCTCCCTACGAGCAGTACTTC.

This chain uses TRBV6-5 with TRBJ2-5; 10 bases are shared with TRBD2. The ends lost 1 base at V and 0 bases at J; junction bases unmatched: 5. The CDR3 is made up of 17 amino acids. Germline V gene sequence: CDR1 MNHEY, CDR2 SVGAGI. CDR3 sequence (DNA): TGTGCCAGCAGTTACTTGTCGACTAGCGGGTACCAAGAGACCCAGTACTTC. Translating gives CASSYLSTSGYQETQYF.

The chain carries TRBV7-8 and TRBJ1-2; perhaps TRBD1 as D (5 bases). CDR1 and CDR2 (germline): SGHVS, FQNEAQ. The CDR3 contains 14 residues. V lost 0 bases to trimming and J lost 4 bases, with 9 bases between them. CDR3 amino acids: CASSLAPRGYGYTF. CDR3 nucleotides: TGTGCCAGCAGCTTAGCCCCGAGGGGCTATGGCTACACCTTC.

This clonotype came up many times. The gene calls are TRBV7-9 and TRBJ1-3; 10 bases line up with TRBD1. Germline loops: CDR1 SEHNR, CDR2 FQNEAQ (reference sequence). The J segment lost 3 bases and the V segment lost 5 bases, leaving 10 bases of the junction unmatched. This CDR3 is built from 17 residues. The CDR3 DNA reads as TGTGCCAGCAGCCAGGGACCCGGGACAGGGGATGGAAACACCATATATTTT. Amino acid sequence: CASSQGPGTGDGNTIYF. Full variable domain (outside the CDR3, taken from reference TRBV7-9 and TRBJ1-3): DTGVSQNPRHKITKRGQNVTFRCDPISEHNRLYWYRQTLGQGPEFLTYFQNEAQLEKSRLLSDRFSAERPKGSFSTLEIQRTEQGDSAMYLCASSQGPGTGDGNTIYFGEGSWLTVV.

This clonotype has at least ten counts. V gene TRBV12-3 or TRBV12-4 combines with J gene TRBJ1-2, with no clear D. The CDR3 sequence is 12 residues long. V was cut by 4 bases and J by 4 bases, with 7 bases left in between. CDR3 region: CASSSGSYGYTF. In DNA, the CDR3 is TGTGCCAGCAGTTCTGGAAGCTATGGCTACACCTTC.

There are many counts of this clonotype. The rearrangement uses TRBV28 and TRBJ2-7; D unclear. The CDR3 totals 13 residues. Trimming removed 7 bases at V and 2 bases at J, with 12 bases between. CDR1 is MDHEN, CDR2 SYDVKM, per germline. Here the CDR3 reads CASNIPSTYEQYF. CDR3 sequence (DNA): TGTGCCAGCAACATTCCAAGCACCTACGAGCAGTACTTC.

This sequence joins TRBV23-1 and TRBJ2-7; 9 bases map to TRBD1. TRBV23-1 is noted as an ORF with a role that remains uncertain. The V and J ends lost 2 bases and 3 bases, in that order; junction bases with no gene match: 20. The length of the CDR3 is 20 residues. CDR3 amino acids: CASSQSPNRGPRTSYYEQYF. The DNA of the CDR3 is TGCGCCAGCAGTCAAAGCCCAAACAGGGGGCCTCGGACTAGTTACTACGAGCAGTACTTC.

The chain joins TRBV10-3 to TRBJ1-2; D perhaps matches TRBD1 (5 bases). This CDR3 spans 16 amino acids. Germline V gene data show CDR1 as ENHRY and CDR2 as SYGVKD. Trimming shortened V by 0 bases and J by 2 bases, and 13 bases separated the two germline ends. DNA of the CDR3: TGTGCCATCAGTGAGTCGTGGGGGGAGAGGAACTATGGCTACACCTTC. Protein sequence: CAISESWGERNYGYTF.

This clonotype appeared many times. This rearrangement joins TRBV29-1 to TRBJ1-2; 9 nucleotides align to TRBD1. This CDR3 region has 13 residues. Germline V lookup: CDR1 SQVTM, CDR2 ANQGSEA. V was pared by 4 bases and J by 7 bases, with 7 bases of the junction left unmatched. The CDR3: CSVVGTGYGGYTF. The CDR3 nucleotides read TGCAGCGTTGTCGGGACAGGGTACGGTGGCTACACCTTC.

This clonotype was seen a handful of times. Its ends do not fully match the called genes, so a read error is possible. This chain connects TRBV20-1 to TRBJ1-2; D call uncertain. The CDR3 extends over 15 amino acids. Looked up from germline, CDR1 is DFQATT and CDR2 is SNEGSKA (reference sequence). The CDR3 protein is CSARDSTGSLYGYIF. DNA for the CDR3: TGCAGTGCTAGGGATTCGACGGGTTCATTATATGGCTACATCTTC.

As DNA, the CDR3 is TGTGCCAGCAGCTTAGGTGGGACTAGCGGGCTACCCTACGAGCAGTACTTC. Its protein is CASSLGGTSGLPYEQYF. The J gene is TRBJ2-7, the V gene TRBV7-8, with 12 bases matching TRBD2. The CDR3 extends over 17 amino acids. Per the germline V gene, CDR1 is SGHVS and CDR2 is FQNEAQ. V gave up 1 base and J gave up 2 bases; unmatched junction bases: 6.

V and J are TRBV6-1 and TRBJ2-3; 8 bases are a match to TRBD2. Germline lookup yields CDR1 MNHNS and CDR2 SASEGT. With 6 bases clipped from V and 1 base from J, the junction kept 6 bases outside the gene matches. The CDR3 is 15 amino acids. The CDR3 DNA is TGTGCCAGCAGCACCGGGGGGGCGGGCACAGATACGCAGTATTTT. Encoded protein: CASSTGGAGTDTQYF.